This T cell receptor (beta chain) was sequenced in a study of blood T cell repertoires in COVID-19. Whole-study context: Some COVID-19 samples were acute and others convalescent; all came from the United States, Italy and Spain.

Original data processing: Reference gene primers were amplified, and this amplification served to estimate nucleated cell counts. Assay used: immunoSEQ multiplex PCR; TCRdb lists only in-frame clones, some missing. Clone size and the V and J calls come from that table; the DNA yielded D and trimming. The sample lists around 190,000 clones; 76% were seen once. There are 14 residues in the CDR3. The V gene end was trimmed by 4 bases and the J gene end by 2 bases; junction bases not matched to a gene: 2. CDR1 MDHEN and CDR2 SYDVKM come from the germline V gene. The specimen was PBMCs or T cells enriched from blood (not recorded which). This clonotype originated in a woman aged 50 to 60 with acute COVID-19. V usage is TRBV28 and J usage is TRBJ2-3, with 8 nucleotides matching TRBD1. CDR3: CASSSGGLTDTQYF. The DNA of the CDR3 is TGTGCCAGCAGTTCAGGGGGCCTCACAGATACGCAGTATTTT.